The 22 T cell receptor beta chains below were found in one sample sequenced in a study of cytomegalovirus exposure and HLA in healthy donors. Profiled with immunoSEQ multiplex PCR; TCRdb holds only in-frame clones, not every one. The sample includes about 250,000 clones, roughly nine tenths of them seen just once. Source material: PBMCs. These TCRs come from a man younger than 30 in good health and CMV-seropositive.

In nucleotides, the CDR3 is TGTGCCAGCAGTGCCTTCGGGGGGAAGCCATCCCCTAGCACAGATACGCAGTATTTT. This sequence encodes CASSAFGGKPSPSTDTQYF. This chain uses TRBV2 with TRBJ2-3; the match to TRBD2 covers 7 bases. Looked up from germline, CDR1 is SNHLY and CDR2 is FYNNEI. The CDR3 totals 19 residues. With V trimmed by 4 bases and J by 0 bases, 16 bases remained unmatched.

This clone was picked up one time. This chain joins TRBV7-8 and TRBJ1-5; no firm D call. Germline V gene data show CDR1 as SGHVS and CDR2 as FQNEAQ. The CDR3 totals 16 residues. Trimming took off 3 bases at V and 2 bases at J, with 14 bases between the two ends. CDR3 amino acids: CASSLWAGKGNQPQHF. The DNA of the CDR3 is TGTGCCAGCAGCTTGTGGGCGGGGAAGGGCAATCAGCCCCAGCATTTT.

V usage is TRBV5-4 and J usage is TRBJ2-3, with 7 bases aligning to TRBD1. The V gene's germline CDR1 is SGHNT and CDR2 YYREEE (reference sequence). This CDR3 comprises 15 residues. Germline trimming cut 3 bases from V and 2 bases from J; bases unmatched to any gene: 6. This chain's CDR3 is CASSYPTGLTDTQYF. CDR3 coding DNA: TGTGCCAGCAGCTACCCGACAGGGCTCACAGATACGCAGTATTTT.

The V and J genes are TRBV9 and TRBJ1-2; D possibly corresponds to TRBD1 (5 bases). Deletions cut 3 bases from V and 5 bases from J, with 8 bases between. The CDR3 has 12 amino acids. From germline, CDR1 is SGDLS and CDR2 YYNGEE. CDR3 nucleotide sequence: TGTGCCAGCAGCGCGGAGGGGTATGGCTACACCTTC. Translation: CASSAEGYGYTF.

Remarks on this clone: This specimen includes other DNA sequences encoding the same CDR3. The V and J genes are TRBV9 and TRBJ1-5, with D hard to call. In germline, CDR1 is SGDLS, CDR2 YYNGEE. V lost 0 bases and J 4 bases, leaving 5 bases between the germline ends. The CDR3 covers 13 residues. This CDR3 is CASSVAPNQPQHF. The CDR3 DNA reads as TGTGCCAGCAGCGTAGCCCCAAATCAGCCCCAGCATTTT.

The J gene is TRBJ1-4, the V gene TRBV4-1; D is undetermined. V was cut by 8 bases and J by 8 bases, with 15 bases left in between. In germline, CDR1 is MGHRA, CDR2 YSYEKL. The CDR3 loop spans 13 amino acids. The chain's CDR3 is CASQRGFGEKLFF. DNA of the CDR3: TGCGCCAGCCAGCGCGGCTTTGGGGAAAAACTGTTTTTT.

The CDR3 here is CASRTDGAAEPQHF. CDR3 DNA sequence: TGTGCCAGCAGGACTGACGGGGCGGCAGAGCCCCAGCATTTT. The chain combines TRBV6-5 with TRBJ1-5, with D possibly TRBD1 on 5 matching bases. This CDR3 comprises 14 residues. Germline V CDR1 and CDR2: MNHEY, SVGAGI. V was cut by 6 bases and J by 8 bases, with 17 bases left in between.

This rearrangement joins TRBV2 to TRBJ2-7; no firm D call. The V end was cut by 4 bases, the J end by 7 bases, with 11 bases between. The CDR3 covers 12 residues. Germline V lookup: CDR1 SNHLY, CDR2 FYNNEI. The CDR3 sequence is CASSVELGEQYF. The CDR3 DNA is TGTGCCAGCAGTGTCGAGTTGGGTGAGCAGTACTTC.

The CDR3 here is CASNPESTDTQYF. The CDR3 DNA reads TGTGCCAGTAATCCAGAAAGCACAGATACGCAGTATTTT. This chain connects TRBV19 to TRBJ2-3, with D unclear. Trimming took off 7 bases at V and 0 bases at J, with 8 bases between the two ends. Germline V gives CDR1 LNHDA, CDR2 SQIVND (reference sequence). The CDR3 length is 13 residues.

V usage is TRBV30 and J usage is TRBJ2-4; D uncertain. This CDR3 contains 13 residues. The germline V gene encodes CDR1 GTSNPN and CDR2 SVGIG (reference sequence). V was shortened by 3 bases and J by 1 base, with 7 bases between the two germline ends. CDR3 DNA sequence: TGTGCCTGGAGCGACGGGGCCAAAAACATTCAGTACTTC. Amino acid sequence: CAWSDGAKNIQYF.

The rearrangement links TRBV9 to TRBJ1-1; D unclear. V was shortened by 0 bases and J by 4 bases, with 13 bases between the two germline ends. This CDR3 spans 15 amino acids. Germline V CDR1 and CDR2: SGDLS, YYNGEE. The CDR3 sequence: CASSVGPAPGTEAFF. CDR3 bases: TGTGCCAGCAGCGTAGGCCCGGCCCCGGGCACTGAAGCTTTCTTT. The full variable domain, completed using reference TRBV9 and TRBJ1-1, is DSGVTQTPKHLITATGQRVTLRCSPRSGDLSVYWYQQSLDQGLQFLIQYYNGEERAKGNILERFSAQQFPDLHSELNLSSLELGDSALYFCASSVGPAPGTEAFFGQGTRLTVV.

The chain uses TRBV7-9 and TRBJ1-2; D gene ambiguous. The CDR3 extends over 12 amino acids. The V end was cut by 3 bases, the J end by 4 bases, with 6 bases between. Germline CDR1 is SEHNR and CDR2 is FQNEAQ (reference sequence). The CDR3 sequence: CASSLTLYGYTF. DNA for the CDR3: TGTGCCAGCAGCTTGACCCTCTATGGCTACACCTTC.

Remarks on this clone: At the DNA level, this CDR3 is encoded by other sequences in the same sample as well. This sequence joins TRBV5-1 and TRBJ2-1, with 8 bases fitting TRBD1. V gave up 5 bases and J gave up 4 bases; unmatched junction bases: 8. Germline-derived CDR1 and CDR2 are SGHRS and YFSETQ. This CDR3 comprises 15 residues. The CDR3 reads CASSLRTGSYNEQFF. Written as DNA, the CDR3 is TGCGCCAGCAGTCTACGGACAGGGAGTTACAATGAGCAGTTCTTC. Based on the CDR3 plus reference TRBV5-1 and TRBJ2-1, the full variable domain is KAGVTQTPRYLIKTRGQQVTLSCSPISGHRSVSWYQQTPGQGLQFLFEYFSETQRNKGNFPGRFSGRQFSNSRSEMNVSTLELGDSALYLCASSLRTGSYNEQFFGPGTRLTVL.

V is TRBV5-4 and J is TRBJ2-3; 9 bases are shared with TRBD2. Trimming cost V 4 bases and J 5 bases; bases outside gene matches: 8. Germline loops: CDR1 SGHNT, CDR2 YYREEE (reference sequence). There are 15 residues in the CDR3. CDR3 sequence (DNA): TGTGCCAGCAGCCACGGTACTAGCGGGCTAGATACGCAGTATTTT. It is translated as CASSHGTSGLDTQYF.

For the CDR3, the DNA is TGTGCCAGCAGCAGGGGGCCGGAACCCTCCACAGATACGCAGTATTTT. Protein sequence: CASSRGPEPSTDTQYF. The J gene is TRBJ2-3, the V gene TRBV5-4; TRBD1 matches at 7 bases. The V segment lost 4 bases and the J segment 2 bases; nucleotides outside the gene matches: 10. This CDR3 is 16 amino acids long. In germline, CDR1 is SGHNT, CDR2 YYREEE (reference sequence).

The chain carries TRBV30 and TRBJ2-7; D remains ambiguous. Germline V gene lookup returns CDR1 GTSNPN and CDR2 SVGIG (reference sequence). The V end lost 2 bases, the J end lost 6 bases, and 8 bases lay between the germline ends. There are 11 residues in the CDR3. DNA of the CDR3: TGTGCCTGGAGTATTTGGGGCGAGCAGTACTTC. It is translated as CAWSIWGEQYF.

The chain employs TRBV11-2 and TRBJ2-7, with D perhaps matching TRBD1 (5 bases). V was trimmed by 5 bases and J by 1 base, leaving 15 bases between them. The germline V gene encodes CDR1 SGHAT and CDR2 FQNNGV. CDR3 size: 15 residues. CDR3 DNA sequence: TGTGCCAGCAGCGGATTTCTGACAGTTTCCTACGAGCAGTACTTC. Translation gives CASSGFLTVSYEQYF.

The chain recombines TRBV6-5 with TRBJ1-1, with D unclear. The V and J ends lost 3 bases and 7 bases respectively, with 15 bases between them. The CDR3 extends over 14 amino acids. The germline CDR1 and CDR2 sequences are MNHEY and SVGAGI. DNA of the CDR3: TGTGCCAGCAGTTATAACTCGGGTAAACTTGAAGCTTTCTTT. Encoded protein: CASSYNSGKLEAFF.

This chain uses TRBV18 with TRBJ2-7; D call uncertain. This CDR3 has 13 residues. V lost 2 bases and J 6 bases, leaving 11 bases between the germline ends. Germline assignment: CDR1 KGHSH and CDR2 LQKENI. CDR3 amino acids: CASSPKVSSEQYF. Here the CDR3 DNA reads TGTGCCAGCTCACCAAAGGTTTCCAGCGAGCAGTACTTC.

Here the CDR3 reads CASSLAHDSKETQYF. CDR3 nucleotides: TGCGCCAGCAGCTTGGCCCATGACTCCAAGGAGACCCAGTACTTC. The V gene is TRBV5-1, the J gene TRBJ2-5; no clear D. Germline V CDR1 and CDR2: SGHRS, YFSETQ. Trimming left V 0 bases short and J 5 bases short, with 14 bases between. The CDR3 extends over 15 amino acids.

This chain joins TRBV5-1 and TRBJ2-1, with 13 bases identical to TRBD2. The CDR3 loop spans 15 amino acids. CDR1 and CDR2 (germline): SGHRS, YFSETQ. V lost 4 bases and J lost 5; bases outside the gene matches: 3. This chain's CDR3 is CASSTGLAGDNEQFF. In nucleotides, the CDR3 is TGCGCCAGCAGCACTGGACTAGCGGGAGACAATGAGCAGTTCTTC.

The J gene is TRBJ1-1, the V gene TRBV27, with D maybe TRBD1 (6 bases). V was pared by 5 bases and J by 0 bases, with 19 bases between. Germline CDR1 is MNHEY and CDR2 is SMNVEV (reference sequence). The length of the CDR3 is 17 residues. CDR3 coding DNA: TGTGCCAGCAGTCCCTCCCCCAGGGGCGCCATGAACACTGAAGCTTTCTTT. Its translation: CASSPSPRGAMNTEAFF.